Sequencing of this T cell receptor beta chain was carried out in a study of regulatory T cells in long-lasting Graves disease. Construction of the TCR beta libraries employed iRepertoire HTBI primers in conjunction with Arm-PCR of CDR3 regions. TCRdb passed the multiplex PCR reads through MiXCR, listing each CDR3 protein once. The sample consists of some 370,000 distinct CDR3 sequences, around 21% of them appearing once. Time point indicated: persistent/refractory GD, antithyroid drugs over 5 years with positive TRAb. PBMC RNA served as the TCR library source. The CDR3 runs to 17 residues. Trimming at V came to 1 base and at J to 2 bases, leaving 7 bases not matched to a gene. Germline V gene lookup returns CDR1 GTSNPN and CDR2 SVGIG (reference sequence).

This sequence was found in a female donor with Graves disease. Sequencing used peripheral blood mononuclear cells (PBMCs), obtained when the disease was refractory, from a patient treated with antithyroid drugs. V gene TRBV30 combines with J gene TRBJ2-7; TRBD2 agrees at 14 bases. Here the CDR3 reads CAWSGGTSGRYAYEQYF. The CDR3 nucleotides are TGTGCCTGGAGTGGTGGGACTAGCGGGAGATATGCCTACGAGCAGTACTTC.